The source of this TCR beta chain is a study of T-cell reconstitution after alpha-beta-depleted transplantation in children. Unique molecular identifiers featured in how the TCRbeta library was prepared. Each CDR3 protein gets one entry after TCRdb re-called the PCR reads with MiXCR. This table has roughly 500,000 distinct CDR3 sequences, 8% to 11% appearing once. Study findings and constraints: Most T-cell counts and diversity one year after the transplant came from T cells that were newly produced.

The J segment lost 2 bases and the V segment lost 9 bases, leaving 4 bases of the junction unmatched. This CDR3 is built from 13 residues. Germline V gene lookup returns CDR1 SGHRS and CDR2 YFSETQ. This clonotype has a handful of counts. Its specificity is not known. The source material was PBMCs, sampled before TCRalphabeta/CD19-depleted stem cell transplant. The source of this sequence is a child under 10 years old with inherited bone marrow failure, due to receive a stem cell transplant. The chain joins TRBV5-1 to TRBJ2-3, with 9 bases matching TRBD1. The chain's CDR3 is CATGTGNTDTQYF. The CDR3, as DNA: TGCGCCACAGGGACAGGGAACACAGATACGCAGTATTTT. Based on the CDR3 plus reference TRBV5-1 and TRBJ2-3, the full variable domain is KAGVTQTPRYLIKTRGQQVTLSCSPISGHRSVSWYQQTPGQGLQFLFEYFSETQRNKGNFPGRFSGRQFSNSRSEMNVSTLELGDSALYLCATGTGNTDTQYFGPGTRLTVL.